This paragraph covers one T cell receptor beta chain sequence. TCRdb ran MiXCR on the RACE reads and lists one entry per CDR3 protein. The sample shows tens of thousands of distinct CDR3 sequences, roughly 7.6% of them seen only once. This sample was included in a study of human T cells and chemical hapten exposure. Time point indicated: patch test 1, 2 weeks after DPC sensitization. Treatment specified: therapeutic diphenylcyclopropenone sensitization with weekly scalp DPC. Every donor had alopecia and was 18 to 70 years old; all were suitable for DPC. The J segment lost 1 base and the V segment lost 5 bases, leaving 1 base of the junction unmatched. Germline values: CDR1 SEHNR, CDR2 FQNEAQ (reference sequence). The CDR3 is made up of 15 amino acids.

Sample: whole blood, taken in connection with sensitization to the hapten diphenylcyclopropenone (DPC). This receptor was obtained from a woman younger than 45 with alopecia areata. Some clones in this sample may be carry-over from other donors' samples. The chain has TRBV7-9 and TRBJ2-3, with TRBD2 matching over 12 bases. The chain's CDR3 is CASSRTSGGTDTQYF. CDR3 sequence (DNA): TGTGCCAGCAGCCGGACTAGCGGGGGCACAGATACGCAGTATTTT.